A single T cell receptor beta chain is shown here with its context. These data are taken from a study of blood T cell repertoires in COVID-19. Study details: Specimens from acute and convalescent COVID-19 originated in the United States, Italy and Spain. Sources were T cells, B-cell-depleted T cells, or PBMCs; the material itself was cDNA or gDNA.

It was during active infection that Seattle patients were enrolled and then longitudinally followed. The V segment lost 2 bases and the J segment 0 bases; nucleotides outside the gene matches: 1. The CDR3 is 16 residues long. Looked up from germline, CDR1 is MNHNY and CDR2 is SVGAGI (reference sequence). Assay used: immunoSEQ multiplex PCR; TCRdb lists only in-frame clones, some missing. The sample gives 68,000 or so clones, about 85% of which show up once; roughly 3.2% is in the top ten. The chain combines TRBV6-6 with TRBJ1-6, with 7 bases lining up with TRBD1. The sample taken for sequencing was peripheral blood. This sequence was found in a woman aged 45 to 65 with COVID-19, enrolled during active disease. CDR3 sequence: CASSYGTDSYNSPLHF. The CDR3 DNA follows: TGTGCCAGCAGTTACGGGACAGACTCCTATAATTCACCCCTCCACTTT.